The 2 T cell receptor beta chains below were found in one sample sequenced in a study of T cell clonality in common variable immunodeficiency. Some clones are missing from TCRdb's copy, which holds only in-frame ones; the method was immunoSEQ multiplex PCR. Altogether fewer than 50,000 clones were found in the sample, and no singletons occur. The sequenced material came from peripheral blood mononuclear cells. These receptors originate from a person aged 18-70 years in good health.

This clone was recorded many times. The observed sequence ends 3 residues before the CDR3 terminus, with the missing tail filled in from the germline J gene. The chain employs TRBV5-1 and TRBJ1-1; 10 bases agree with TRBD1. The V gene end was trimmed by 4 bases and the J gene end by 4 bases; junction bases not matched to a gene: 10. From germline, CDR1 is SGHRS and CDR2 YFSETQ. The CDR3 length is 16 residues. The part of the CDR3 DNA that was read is TGCGCCAGCAGCCTCGACAGGGGGCATGCCGGCACTGAA. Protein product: CASSLDRGHAGTE. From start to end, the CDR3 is CASSLDRGHAGTEAFF.

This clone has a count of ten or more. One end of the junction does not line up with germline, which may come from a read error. CDR3 sequence reads: CASSHYAGQGGSYEQYF. The covered CDR3 bases are TGCGCCAGCAGCCATTATGCAGGACAGGGAGGGTCCTACGAG. The V call is TRBV4-2, the J call TRBJ2-7; D possibly corresponds to TRBD1 (8 bases). The read comes to an end 3 residues before the CDR3 does, leaving the germline J gene to fill in the end. There are 17 residues in the CDR3. Per germline, CDR1 LGHNA and CDR2 YNFKEQ.